The source of this TCR beta chain is a study of T cells in Graves' hyperthyroidism and ophthalmopathy. Uncontrolled infection, other autoimmune disease, pregnancy and lactation each barred patients from inclusion. Ahead of any ophthalmopathy symptoms, the blood sample was obtained at the first diagnosis of hyperthyroidism. RNA transcripts served as the template for amplifying TCR beta CDR3 regions. The HTBI primer set served for first-round RT-PCR of the TCR CDR3. TCRdb itself ran the multiplex PCR reads through MiXCR, one entry per CDR3 protein. The profile shows under 200,000 distinct CDR3 sequences, 9.4% of them singletons. CDR1 and CDR2 from the germline V gene are MRHNA and SNTAGT. The V gene lost 1 base and the J gene lost 3 bases, with 21 bases spanning the gap. The CDR3 has 18 amino acids.

V gene TRBV6-4 combines with J gene TRBJ1-1, with a weak D call TRBD1 (5 bases). The source is a woman aged 18-29 years with Graves' hyperthyroidism that later progressed to Graves' ophthalmopathy. The specimen sequenced was blood. The CDR3 reads CASSDWGGFIGLYTEAFF. The CDR3 DNA sequence: TGTGCCAGCAGTGACTGGGGGGGATTCATTGGTCTTTACACTGAAGCTTTCTTT.